The 25 T cell receptor beta chains in this list originate from one sample, sequenced in a study of vaccination and CD4 T cells after COVID-19. The Oncomine TCR Beta short-read assay was applied to DNA of cultured CD4+ T cells. MiXCR, applied by TCRdb to the PCR reads, yields one record per CDR3 protein. Of approximately 9,900 distinct CDR3 sequences listed, approximately 52% are singletons. What these receptors recognize is not known. Treatment defined: approximately nine-day PBMC culture with coronavirus spike peptide pools or control peptides (ViraFEST assay). The specimen sequenced was CD4+ T cells from blood, cultured in vitro. Receptors originate from a human donor who had recovered from COVID-19.

As concerns this clonotype: One end of the junction varies from germline; a read error may be responsible. CDR3 in DNA: TGTGCTAGCAGCTTAGAACCGGGGGAATCGGAGACCCAGTACTTC. Amino acids: CASSLEPGESETQYF. J is TRBJ2-5 and V is TRBV7-7; TRBD2 might be the D (6 bases). The germline V gene encodes CDR1 SSHAT and CDR2 FNYEAQ (reference sequence). The CDR3 is made up of 15 amino acids. The full variable domain, in which reference TRBV7-7 and TRBJ2-5 provide the parts outside the CDR3, is GAGVSQSPRYKVTKRGQDVTLRCDPISSHATLYWYQQALGQGPEFLTYFNYEAQPDKSGLPSDRFSAERPEGSISTLTIQRTEQRDSAMYRCASSLEPGESETQYFGPGTRLLVL.

V is TRBV29-1 and J is TRBJ1-2; TRBD1 might be the D (5 bases). Germline CDR1 is SQVTM and CDR2 is ANQGSEA. CDR3 size: 12 residues. V dropped 4 bases and J dropped 4 bases, with 10 bases sitting between them. CDR3 amino acids: CSVGKDSYGYTF. For the CDR3, the DNA is TGCAGCGTTGGGAAAGACAGCTATGGCTACACCTTC.

The genes are TRBV20-1 and TRBJ2-3; possibly TRBD1 for D (7 bases). V dropped 7 bases and J dropped 4 bases, with 12 bases sitting between them. In germline, CDR1 is DFQATT, CDR2 SNEGSKA (reference sequence). The CDR3 contains 12 residues. Written as DNA, the CDR3 is TGCAGTGGGAGGGGGCGGCCAGATACGCAGTATTTT. This gives the protein CSGRGRPDTQYF.

The rearrangement links TRBV6-1 to TRBJ2-7; tentatively, D is TRBD1 (6 bases). Germline CDR1 is MNHNS and CDR2 is SASEGT. V lost 6 bases and J 3 bases, leaving 12 bases between the germline ends. CDR3 length equals 13 residues. CDR3 sequence reads: CASRNPDSYEQYF. CDR3 in DNA: TGTGCCAGCAGGAACCCGGACAGCTACGAGCAGTACTTC.

This rearrangement joins TRBV7-2 to TRBJ2-3; 7 bases agree with TRBD2. This CDR3 is built from 16 residues. The germline V gene has CDR1 SGHTA and CDR2 FQGNSA. Losses at the gene ends were 5 bases for V and 0 bases for J; bases not matched to a gene: 8. As DNA, the CDR3 is TGTGCCAGCAGCCGTACTAGCGCCCCGAGCACAGATACGCAGTATTTT. Translation gives CASSRTSAPSTDTQYF. Based on the CDR3 plus reference TRBV7-2 and TRBJ2-3, the full variable domain is GAGVSQSPSNKVTEKGKDVELRCDPISGHTALYWYRQSLGQGLEFLIYFQGNSAPDKSGLPSDRFSAERTGGSVSTLTIQRTQQEDSAVYLCASSRTSAPSTDTQYFGPGTRLTVL.

The chain employs TRBV10-3 and TRBJ1-6; tentatively, D is TRBD1 (5 bases). Between the trimmed V and J ends, which lost 8 bases and 7 bases, there was a span of 15 bases. CDR1 and CDR2 from the germline V gene are ENHRY and SYGVKD. The CDR3 consists of 14 residues. CDR3 sequence: CAISLAGQNSPLHF. The CDR3 bases are TGTGCCATCTCCTTGGCAGGGCAGAATTCACCCCTCCACTTT.

This clonotype was seen a handful of times. The chain employs TRBV7-2 and TRBJ1-5, with a tentative D call TRBD1 (5 bases). The CDR3 totals 14 residues. Trimming stripped 3 bases from V and 6 bases from J, with 12 bases between. Germline V gene lookup returns CDR1 SGHTA and CDR2 FQGNSA. The CDR3 loop reads CASSFSPGLQPQHF. The CDR3 DNA reads TGTGCCAGCAGCTTTTCTCCAGGGCTTCAGCCCCAGCATTTT.

The table lists this clonotype with a few counts. The chain couples TRBV7-2 to TRBJ1-5; D may be TRBD1 (5 bases). This CDR3 is built from 15 residues. Per germline, CDR1 SGHTA and CDR2 FQGNSA. V was cut by 1 base and J by 3 bases, with 10 bases left in between. The CDR3 spells CASSLVTGYNQPQHF. In nucleotides, the CDR3 is TGTGCCAGCAGCTTAGTAACAGGATACAATCAGCCCCAGCATTTT. Drawing the rest from reference TRBV7-2 and TRBJ1-5, the complete variable domain is GAGVSQSPSNKVTEKGKDVELRCDPISGHTALYWYRQSLGQGLEFLIYFQGNSAPDKSGLPSDRFSAERTGGSVSTLTIQRTQQEDSAVYLCASSLVTGYNQPQHFGDGTRLSIL.

The V and J genes are TRBV25-1 and TRBJ2-2; D not certain. Germline CDR1 is MGHDK and CDR2 is SYGVNS. V shed 8 bases and J shed 7 bases, with 11 bases lying between them. CDR3 length: 12 amino acids. The CDR3 coding sequence is TGTGCCAGCTTTTGGGTGGACGGGGAGCTGTTTTTT. Protein product: CASFWVDGELFF.

This sequence joins TRBV20-1 and TRBJ2-2; D is perhaps TRBD1 (5 bases). This CDR3 contains 14 residues. Germline CDR1 DFQATT, CDR2 SNEGSKA (reference sequence). Trimming took off 3 bases at V and 1 base at J, with 9 bases between the two ends. The CDR3 sequence is CSARAGQNTGELFF. The CDR3 DNA reads as TGCAGTGCTAGGGCTGGACAGAACACCGGGGAGCTGTTTTTT.

The chain carries TRBV20-1 and TRBJ2-7; D is tentatively TRBD1 or TRBD2 (6 bases each). CDR1 and CDR2 from the germline V gene are DFQATT and SNEGSKA (reference sequence). The CDR3 contains 13 residues. The ends were cut back, 3 bases at V and 0 bases at J, with 9 bases in the middle. CDR3 DNA: TGCAGTGCTAGCGGGGGCGACTCCTACGAGCAGTACTTC. Translated: CSASGGDSYEQYF.

This chain uses TRBV5-6 with TRBJ1-1; 7 bases line up with TRBD1. This CDR3 is built from 13 residues. The V segment lost 4 bases and the J segment 11 bases; nucleotides outside the gene matches: 11. In germline, CDR1 is SGHDT, CDR2 YYEEEE. CDR3 in amino acids: CASSQYRGLSAFF. CDR3 DNA: TGTGCCAGCAGCCAATACAGGGGTTTGTCGGCTTTCTTT.

The V gene is TRBV7-2, the J gene TRBJ2-2, with a possible D match to TRBD1 (5 bases). Germline CDR1 SGHTA, CDR2 FQGNSA. Deletions cut 4 bases from V and 7 bases from J, with 16 bases between. The CDR3 has 15 residues. CDR3 nucleotides: TGTGCCAGCAGCTCCCAACAGGCAGGAGTCGGGGAGCTGTTTTTT. This codes for CASSSQQAGVGELFF.

This chain joins TRBV7-8 and TRBJ1-2; D call uncertain. Germline CDR1 SGHVS, CDR2 FQNEAQ. CDR3 length: 12 amino acids. The ends were cut back, 2 bases at V and 4 bases at J, with 5 bases in the middle. The CDR3 DNA follows: TGTGCCAGCAGCTTACCGGGCTATGGCTACACCTTC. It codes for CASSLPGYGYTF.

A few counts support this clonotype. The gene calls are TRBV12-3 or TRBV12-4 and TRBJ2-1, with 9 positions matching TRBD1. This CDR3 is built from 13 residues. The J segment lost 10 bases and the V segment lost 6 bases, leaving 7 bases of the junction unmatched. This CDR3 reads CASSSDRGWEQFF. DNA of the CDR3: TGTGCCAGCAGCTCCGACAGGGGGTGGGAGCAGTTCTTC.

This clonotype has a single count. The chain employs TRBV6-1 and TRBJ2-7; D perhaps matches TRBD1 (5 bases). V was pared by 5 bases and J by 0 bases, with 14 bases between. CDR1 is MNHNS and CDR2 is SASEGT in the germline V gene. This CDR3 is 15 amino acids long. CDR3 nucleotides: TGTGCCAGCAGTCAGGGTCAACAAAGCTCCTACGAGCAGTACTTC. Translating gives CASSQGQQSSYEQYF.

V is TRBV28 and J is TRBJ2-3; the D gene is possibly TRBD2 (5 bases). V was cut by 5 bases and J by 0 bases, with 15 bases left in between. The length of the CDR3 is 16 residues. Per germline, CDR1 MDHEN and CDR2 SYDVKM. The CDR3 loop reads CASSLGIARSTDTQYF. The CDR3, as DNA: TGTGCCAGCAGTCTCGGGATAGCTAGGAGCACAGATACGCAGTATTTT.

J is TRBJ1-2 and V is TRBV30; D is ambiguous. The CDR3 contains 13 residues. Germline V gene sequence: CDR1 GTSNPN, CDR2 SVGIG (reference sequence). The V and J ends lost 5 bases and 8 bases respectively, with 18 bases between them. CDR3 coding DNA: TGTGCCTGGTCATCGGACCCCTTTTCCGGCTACACCTTC. Protein: CAWSSDPFSGYTF.

By sample share, this clonotype is medium-sized. The chain couples TRBV7-2 to TRBJ2-1, with 7 bases that match TRBD1. The trim removed 5 bases at V and 4 bases at J, leaving 5 bases unmatched. This CDR3 contains 14 residues. Germline CDR1 reads SGHTA; CDR2 reads FQGNSA. The DNA for the CDR3 is TGTGCCAGCAGCCCGGGGACAGCGTACAATGAGCAGTTCTTC. It specifies CASSPGTAYNEQFF.

V usage is TRBV20-1 and J usage is TRBJ2-3; possibly TRBD2 for D (6 bases). This CDR3 is built from 14 residues. In germline, CDR1 is DFQATT, CDR2 SNEGSKA (reference sequence). The germline V and J ends were trimmed by 3 bases and 2 bases, with 12 bases remaining between them. In nucleotides, the CDR3 is TGCAGTGCTAGGGCGGGACCGAACACAGATACGCAGTATTTT. It is translated as CSARAGPNTDTQYF.

CDR3 loop: CASSLRTSGGLGERQYF. The CDR3 bases are TGTGCCAGCAGCCTGCGGACTAGCGGGGGGCTGGGAGAGAGACAGTACTTC. The chain recombines TRBV7-9 with TRBJ2-5; TRBD2 matches 14 bases. The ends lost 5 bases at V and 11 bases at J; junction bases unmatched: 16. Germline CDR1 is SEHNR and CDR2 is FQNEAQ (reference sequence). There are 17 residues in the CDR3. Variable domain in full (rest from reference TRBV7-9 and TRBJ2-5): DTGVSQNPRHKITKRGQNVTFRCDPISEHNRLYWYRQTLGQGPEFLTYFQNEAQLEKSRLLSDRFSAERPKGSFSTLEIQRTEQGDSAMYLCASSLRTSGGLGERQYFGPGTRLLVL.

The chain joins TRBV19 to TRBJ1-3, with a weak D call TRBD1 (5 bases). V was clipped by 6 bases and J by 4 bases, with 10 bases between them. The CDR3 covers 13 residues. The germline V gene encodes CDR1 LNHDA and CDR2 SQIVND (reference sequence). The CDR3: CASSNGAGNTIYF. In DNA, the CDR3 is TGTGCCAGTAGCAATGGGGCCGGAAACACCATATATTTT.

V usage is TRBV6-2 or TRBV6-3 and J usage is TRBJ1-5, with 8 bases aligning to TRBD1. CDR1 MNHEY and CDR2 SVGEGT come from the germline V gene. J gave up 3 bases and V 6 bases, and 10 bases lay outside the gene matches. This CDR3 has 16 residues. This CDR3 reads CASSPGGAVPNQPQHF. In DNA, the CDR3 is TGTGCCAGCAGCCCAGGGGGCGCGGTTCCCAATCAGCCCCAGCATTTT.

This clonotype occurred a few times. The chain combines TRBV6-2 or TRBV6-3 with TRBJ2-3, with unresolved D. CDR1 is MNHEY, CDR2 SVGEGT, per germline. The V and J ends lost 6 bases and 5 bases respectively, with 15 bases between them. The CDR3 loop spans 14 amino acids. The CDR3 DNA reads as TGTGCCAGCAGCGACCCCCCAGTGGGAGATACGCAGTATTTT. Translation gives CASSDPPVGDTQYF.

This clonotype was observed a few times. The genes are TRBV19 and TRBJ1-5; TRBD1 agrees at 7 bases. The V and J ends lost 7 bases and 7 bases, in that order; junction bases with no gene match: 13. Per germline, CDR1 LNHDA and CDR2 SQIVND (reference sequence). The CDR3 consists of 15 residues. Here the CDR3 reads CASNDRDGILQPQHF. The CDR3 DNA follows: TGTGCCAGTAATGACAGGGACGGGATTTTACAGCCCCAGCATTTT.